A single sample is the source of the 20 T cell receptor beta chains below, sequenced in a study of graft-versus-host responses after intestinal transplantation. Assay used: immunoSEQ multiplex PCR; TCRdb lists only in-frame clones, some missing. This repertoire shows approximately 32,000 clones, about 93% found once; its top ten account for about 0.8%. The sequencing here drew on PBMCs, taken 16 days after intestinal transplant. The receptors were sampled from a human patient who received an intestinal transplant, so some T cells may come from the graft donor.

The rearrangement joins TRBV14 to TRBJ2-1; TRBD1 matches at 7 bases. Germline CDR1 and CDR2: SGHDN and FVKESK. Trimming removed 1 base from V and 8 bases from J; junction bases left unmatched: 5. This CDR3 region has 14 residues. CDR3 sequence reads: CASSQVTGIDEQFF. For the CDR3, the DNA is TGTGCCAGCAGCCAAGTGACAGGGATCGATGAGCAGTTCTTC.

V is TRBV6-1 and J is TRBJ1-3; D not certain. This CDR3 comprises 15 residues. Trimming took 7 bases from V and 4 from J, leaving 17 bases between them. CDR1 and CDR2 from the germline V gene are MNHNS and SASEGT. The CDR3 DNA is TGTGCCAGCAAAAGGTCCGGCAGCCTGGGAAACACCATATATTTT. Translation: CASKRSGSLGNTIYF.

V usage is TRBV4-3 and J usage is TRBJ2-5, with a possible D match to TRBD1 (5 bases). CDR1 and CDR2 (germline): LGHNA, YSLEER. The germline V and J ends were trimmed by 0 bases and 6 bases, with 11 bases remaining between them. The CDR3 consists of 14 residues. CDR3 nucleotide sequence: TGCGCCAGCAGCCAAGATCGCGCAGGGAAGACCCAGTACTTC. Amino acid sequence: CASSQDRAGKTQYF.

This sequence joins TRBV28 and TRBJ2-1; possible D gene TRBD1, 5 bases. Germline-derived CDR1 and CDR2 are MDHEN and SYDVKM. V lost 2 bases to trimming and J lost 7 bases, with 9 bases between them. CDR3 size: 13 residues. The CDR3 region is CASSLQGVNEQFF. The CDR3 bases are TGTGCCAGCAGTTTACAAGGGGTGAATGAGCAGTTCTTC.

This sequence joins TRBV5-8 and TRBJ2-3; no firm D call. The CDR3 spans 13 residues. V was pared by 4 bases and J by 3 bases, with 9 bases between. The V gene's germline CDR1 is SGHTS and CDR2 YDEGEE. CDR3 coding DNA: TGTGCCAGCAGCGCGGAGCCGACAGATACGCAGTATTTT. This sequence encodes CASSAEPTDTQYF.

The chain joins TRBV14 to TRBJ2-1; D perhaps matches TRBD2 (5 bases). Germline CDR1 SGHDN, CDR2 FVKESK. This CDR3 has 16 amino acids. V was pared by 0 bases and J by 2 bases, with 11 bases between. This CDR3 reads CASSQDFSGAYNEQFF. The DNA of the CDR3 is TGTGCCAGCAGCCAAGATTTCAGCGGAGCCTACAATGAGCAGTTCTTC.

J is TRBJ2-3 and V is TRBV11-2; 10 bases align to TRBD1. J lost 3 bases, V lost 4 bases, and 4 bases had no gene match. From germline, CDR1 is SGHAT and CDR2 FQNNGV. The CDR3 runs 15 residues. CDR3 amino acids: CASSSRQGATDTQYF. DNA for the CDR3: TGTGCCAGCAGCTCCCGACAGGGGGCGACAGATACGCAGTATTTT.

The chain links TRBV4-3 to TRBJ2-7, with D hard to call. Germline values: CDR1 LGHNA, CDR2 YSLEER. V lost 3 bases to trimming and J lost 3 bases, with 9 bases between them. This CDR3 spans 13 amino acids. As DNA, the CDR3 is TGCGCCAGCAGCCAGGGAATCAGCTACGAGCAGTACTTC. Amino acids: CASSQGISYEQYF.

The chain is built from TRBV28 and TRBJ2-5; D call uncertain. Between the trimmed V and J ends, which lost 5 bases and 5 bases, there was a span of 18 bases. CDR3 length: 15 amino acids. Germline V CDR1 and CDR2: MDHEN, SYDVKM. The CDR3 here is CASSPLGRMGETQYF. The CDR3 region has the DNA TGTGCCAGCAGTCCCCTGGGCCGGATGGGGGAGACCCAGTACTTC.

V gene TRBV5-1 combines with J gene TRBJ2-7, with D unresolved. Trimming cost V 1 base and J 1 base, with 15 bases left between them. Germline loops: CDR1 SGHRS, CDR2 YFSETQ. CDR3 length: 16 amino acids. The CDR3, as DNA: TGCGCCAGCAGCTTGCGGGTTTACCGTAAATCCTACGAGCAGTACTTC. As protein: CASSLRVYRKSYEQYF.

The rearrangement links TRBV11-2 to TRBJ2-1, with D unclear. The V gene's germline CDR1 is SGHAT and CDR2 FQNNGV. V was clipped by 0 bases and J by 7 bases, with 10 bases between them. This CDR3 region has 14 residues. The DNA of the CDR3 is TGTGCCAGCAGCTTAGATGTGAATAGGAATGAGCAGTTCTTC. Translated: CASSLDVNRNEQFF. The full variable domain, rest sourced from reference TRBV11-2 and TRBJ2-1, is EAGVAQSPRYKIIEKRQSVAFWCNPISGHATLYWYQQILGQGPKLLIQFQNNGVVDDSQLPKDRFSAERLKGVDSTLKIQPAKLEDSAVYLCASSLDVNRNEQFFGPGTRLTVL.

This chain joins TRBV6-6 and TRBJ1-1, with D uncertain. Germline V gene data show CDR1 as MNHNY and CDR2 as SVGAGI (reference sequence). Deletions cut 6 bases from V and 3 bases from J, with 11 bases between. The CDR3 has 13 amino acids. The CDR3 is CASRDHRDTEAFF. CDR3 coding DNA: TGTGCCAGCAGAGACCACAGAGACACTGAAGCTTTCTTT.

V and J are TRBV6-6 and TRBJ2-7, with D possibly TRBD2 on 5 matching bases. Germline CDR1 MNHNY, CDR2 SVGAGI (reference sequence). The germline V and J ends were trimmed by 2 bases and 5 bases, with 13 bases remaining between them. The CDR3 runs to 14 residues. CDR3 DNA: TGTGCCAGCAGTTACGGCTCGGGGAGCAACGAGCAGTACTTC. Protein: CASSYGSGSNEQYF.

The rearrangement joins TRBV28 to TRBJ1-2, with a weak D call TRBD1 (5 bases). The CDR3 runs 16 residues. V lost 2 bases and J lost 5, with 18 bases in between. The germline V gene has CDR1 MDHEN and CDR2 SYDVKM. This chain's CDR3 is CASSLVGRALWYGYTF. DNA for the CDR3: TGTGCCAGCAGTTTAGTCGGCAGGGCCTTATGGTATGGCTACACCTTC.

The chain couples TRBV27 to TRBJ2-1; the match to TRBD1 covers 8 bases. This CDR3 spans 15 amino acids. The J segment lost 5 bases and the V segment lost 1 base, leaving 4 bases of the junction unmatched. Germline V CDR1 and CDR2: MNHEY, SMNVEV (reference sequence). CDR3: CASSLLGQEDNEQFF. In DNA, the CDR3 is TGTGCCAGCAGTTTATTGGGACAGGAAGACAATGAGCAGTTCTTC.

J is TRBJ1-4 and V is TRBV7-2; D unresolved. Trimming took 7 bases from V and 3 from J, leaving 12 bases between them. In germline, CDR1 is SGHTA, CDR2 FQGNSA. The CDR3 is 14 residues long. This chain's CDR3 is CASTLYTANEKLFF. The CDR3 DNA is TGTGCCAGCACCCTTTATACGGCTAATGAAAAACTGTTTTTT. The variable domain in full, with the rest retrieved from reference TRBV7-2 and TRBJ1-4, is GAGVSQSPSNKVTEKGKDVELRCDPISGHTALYWYRQSLGQGLEFLIYFQGNSAPDKSGLPSDRFSAERTGGSVSTLTIQRTQQEDSAVYLCASTLYTANEKLFFGSGTQLSVL.

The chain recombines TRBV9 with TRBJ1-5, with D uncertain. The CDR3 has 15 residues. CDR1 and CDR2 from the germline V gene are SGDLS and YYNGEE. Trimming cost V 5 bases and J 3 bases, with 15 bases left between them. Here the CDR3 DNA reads TGTGCCAGCAGTGACCAAGGGCAGTACAATCAGCCCCAGCATTTT. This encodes CASSDQGQYNQPQHF.

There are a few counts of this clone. The CDR3 sequence is CASSRDSNTGELFF. The CDR3 nucleotides are TGTGCCAGCAGCCGGGACAGCAACACCGGGGAGCTGTTTTTT. The chain has TRBV7-9 and TRBJ2-2; TRBD1 matches at 7 bases. Germline V gene lookup returns CDR1 SEHNR and CDR2 FQNEAQ (reference sequence). CDR3 length equals 14 residues. Losses at the gene ends were 5 bases for V and 2 bases for J; bases not matched to a gene: 2.

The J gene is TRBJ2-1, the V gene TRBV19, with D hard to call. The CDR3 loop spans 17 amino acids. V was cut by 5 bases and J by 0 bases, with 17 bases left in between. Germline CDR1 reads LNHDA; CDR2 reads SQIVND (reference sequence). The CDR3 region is CASSPLSAGSSYNEQFF. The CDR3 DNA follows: TGTGCCAGTAGTCCACTTTCCGCCGGTAGCTCCTACAATGAGCAGTTCTTC.

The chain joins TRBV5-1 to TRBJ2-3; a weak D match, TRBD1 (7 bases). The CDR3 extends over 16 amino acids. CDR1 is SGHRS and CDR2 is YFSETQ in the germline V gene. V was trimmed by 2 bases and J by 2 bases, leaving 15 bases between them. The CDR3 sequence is CASSFRGRGDTDTQYF. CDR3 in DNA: TGCGCCAGCAGCTTCCGTGGCAGGGGGGACACAGATACGCAGTATTTT.